This note documents a single TCR beta chain sequence. V shed 4 bases, J shed 9 bases, and the junction held 8 bases outside the gene matches. Germline CDR1 SGHDN, CDR2 FVKESK. CDR3 size: 15 residues. Data came from immunoSEQ multiplex PCR; TCRdb stores just in-frame clones and leaves some out. The sample holds over 50,000 clones, 90% to 95% seen once. The sample is drawn from a study of T cell changes during pregnancy in multiple sclerosis. The rearrangement uses TRBV14 and TRBJ2-1, with 11 bases matching TRBD2. This sample comprised peripheral blood, obtained in the third trimester of pregnancy. The receptor was isolated from a female donor in good health, enrolled as a control in a pregnancy study. CDR3: CASSPLTSGAVEQFF. In nucleotides, the CDR3 is TGTGCCAGCAGCCCGTTGACTAGCGGGGCAGTTGAGCAGTTCTTC.